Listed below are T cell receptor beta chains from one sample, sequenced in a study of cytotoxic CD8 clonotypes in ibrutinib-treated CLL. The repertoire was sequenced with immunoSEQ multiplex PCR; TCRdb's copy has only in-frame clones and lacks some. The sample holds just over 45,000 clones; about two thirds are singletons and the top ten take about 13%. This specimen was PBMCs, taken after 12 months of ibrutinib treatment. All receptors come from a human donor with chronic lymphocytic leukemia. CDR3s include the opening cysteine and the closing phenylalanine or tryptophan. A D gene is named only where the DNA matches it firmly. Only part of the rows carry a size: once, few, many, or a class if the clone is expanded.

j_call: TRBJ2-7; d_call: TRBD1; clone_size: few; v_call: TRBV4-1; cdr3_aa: CASSHLPGQDAYEQYF; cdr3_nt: TGCGCCAGCAGCCACCTCCCGGGACAGGACGCCTACGAGCAGTACTTC
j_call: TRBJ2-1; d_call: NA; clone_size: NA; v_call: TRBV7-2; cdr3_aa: CASSWASNDRQFF; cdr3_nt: TGTGCCAGCAGCTGGGCCAGCAATGATCGGCAGTTCTTC
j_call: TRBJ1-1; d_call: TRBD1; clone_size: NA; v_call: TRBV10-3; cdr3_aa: CAISGRTGQNTEAFF; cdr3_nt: TGTGCCATCAGTGGAAGGACAGGGCAGAACACTGAAGCTTTCTTT
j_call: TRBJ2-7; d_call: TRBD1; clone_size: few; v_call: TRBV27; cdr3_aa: CASSFGTVPYEQYF; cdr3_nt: TGTGCCAGCAGTTTCGGGACAGTACCCTACGAGCAGTACTTC
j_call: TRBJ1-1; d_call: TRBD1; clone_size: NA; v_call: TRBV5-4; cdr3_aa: CASSLARGRGTEAFF; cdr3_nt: TGTGCCAGCAGCTTGGCCAGGGGGCGCGGAACTGAAGCTTTCTTT
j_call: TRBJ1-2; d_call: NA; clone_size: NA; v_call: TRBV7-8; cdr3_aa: CASSLGPGDYGYTF; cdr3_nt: TGTGCCAGCAGCTTAGGGCCAGGTGACTATGGCTACACCTTC
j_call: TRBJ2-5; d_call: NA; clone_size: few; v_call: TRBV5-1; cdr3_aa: CASSTQETQYF; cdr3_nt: TGCGCCAGCAGCACTCAAGAGACCCAGTACTTC
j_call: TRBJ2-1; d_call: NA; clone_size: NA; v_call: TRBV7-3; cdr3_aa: CASSLNLGGEQFF; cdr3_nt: TGTGCCAGCAGCTTAAATCTAGGGGGTGAGCAGTTCTTC
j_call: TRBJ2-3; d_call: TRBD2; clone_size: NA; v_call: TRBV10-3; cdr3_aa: CAIRSFSGLSTDTQYF; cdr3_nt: TGTGCCATCAGAAGCTTTAGCGGGCTTAGCACAGATACGCAGTATTTT
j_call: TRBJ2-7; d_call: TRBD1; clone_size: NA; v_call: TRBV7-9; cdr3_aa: CASSRGTGESAGEQYF; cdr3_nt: TGTGCCAGCAGCCGCGGGACAGGGGAATCGGCTGGCGAGCAGTACTTC
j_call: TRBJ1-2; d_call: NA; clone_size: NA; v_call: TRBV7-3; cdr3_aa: CASSLGQGSRYGYTF; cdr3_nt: TGTGCCAGCAGCTTAGGCCAGGGGTCCCGCTATGGCTACACCTTC
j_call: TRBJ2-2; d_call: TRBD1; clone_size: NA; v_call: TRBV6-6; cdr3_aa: CASSRGGQGLPGELFF; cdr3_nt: TGTGCCAGCAGTAGAGGGGGACAGGGTCTGCCCGGGGAGCTGTTTTTT
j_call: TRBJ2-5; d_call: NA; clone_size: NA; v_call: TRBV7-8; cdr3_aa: CASSLASGLTKETQYF; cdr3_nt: TGTGCCAGCAGCTTAGCGTCGGGATTAACCAAAGAGACCCAGTACTTC
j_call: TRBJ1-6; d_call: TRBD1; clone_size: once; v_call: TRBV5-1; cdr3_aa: CASSLGTTGDNSPLHF; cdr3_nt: TGCGCCAGCAGCTTGGGAACGACAGGGGATAATTCACCCCTCCACTTT
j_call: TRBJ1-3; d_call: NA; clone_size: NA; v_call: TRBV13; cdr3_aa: CASSLRVSGNTIYF; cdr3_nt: TGTGCCAGCAGCTTAAGGGTCTCTGGAAACACCATATATTTT
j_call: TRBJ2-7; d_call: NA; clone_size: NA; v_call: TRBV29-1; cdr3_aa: CSVVLGYEQYF; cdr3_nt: TGCAGCGTTGTGCTGGGCTACGAGCAGTACTTC
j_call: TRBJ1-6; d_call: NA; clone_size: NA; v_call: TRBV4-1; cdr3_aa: CASSRVPGYYNSPLHF; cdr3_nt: TGCGCCAGCAGCCGAGTTCCTGGGTACTATAATTCACCCCTCCACTTT
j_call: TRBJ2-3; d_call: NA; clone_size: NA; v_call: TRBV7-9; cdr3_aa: CASSLEGRGTDTQYF; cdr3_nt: TGTGCCAGCAGCTTAGAGGGCAGGGGAACAGATACGCAGTATTTT
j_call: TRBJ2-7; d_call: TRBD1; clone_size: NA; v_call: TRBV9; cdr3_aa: CASSGTGTENGEQYF; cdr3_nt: TGTGCCAGCAGCGGCACCGGGACAGAGAACGGCGAGCAGTACTTC
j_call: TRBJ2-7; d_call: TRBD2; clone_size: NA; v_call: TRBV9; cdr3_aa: CASSVDAGVTYEQYF; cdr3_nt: TGTGCCAGCAGCGTAGACGCGGGAGTAACCTACGAGCAGTACTTC
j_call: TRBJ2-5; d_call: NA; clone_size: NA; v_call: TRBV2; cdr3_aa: CASSDSRVSPKYF; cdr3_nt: TGTGCCAGCAGTGATTCGAGGGTTTCCCCAAAGTACTTC
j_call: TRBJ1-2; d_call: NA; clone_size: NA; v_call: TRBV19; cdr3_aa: CASTSTGTHHYGYTF; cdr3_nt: TGTGCCAGTACCTCCACCGGGACACACCACTATGGCTACACCTTC
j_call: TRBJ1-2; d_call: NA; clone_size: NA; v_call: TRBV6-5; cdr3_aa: CASSARGYGYTF; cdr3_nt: TGTGCCAGCAGTGCCAGAGGCTATGGCTACACCTTC
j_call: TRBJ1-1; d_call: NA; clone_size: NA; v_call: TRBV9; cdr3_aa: CASSGAIQDTEAFF; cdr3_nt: TGTGCCAGCAGTGGGGCCATTCAGGACACTGAAGCTTTCTTT
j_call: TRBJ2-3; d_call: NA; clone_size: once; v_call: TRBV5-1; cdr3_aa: CASSYGDLTDTQYF; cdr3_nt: TGCGCCAGCAGCTACGGGGATCTAACAGATACGCAGTATTTT
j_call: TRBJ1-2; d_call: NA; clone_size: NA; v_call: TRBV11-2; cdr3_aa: CASSLDRTGLLAGYTF; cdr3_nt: TGTGCCAGCAGCTTAGATCGGACGGGGCTTCTGGCTGGCTACACCTTC
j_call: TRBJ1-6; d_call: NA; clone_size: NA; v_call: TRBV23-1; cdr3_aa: CASSQSRVFGSPGGNSPLHF; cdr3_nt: TGCGCCAGCAGTCAATCACGGGTGTTCGGCTCGCCCGGAGGGAATTCACCCCTCCACTTT
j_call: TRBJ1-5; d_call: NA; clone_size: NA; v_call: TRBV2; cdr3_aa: CASKEGSSNQPQHF; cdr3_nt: TGTGCCAGCAAGGAGGGGTCCAGCAATCAGCCCCAGCATTTT
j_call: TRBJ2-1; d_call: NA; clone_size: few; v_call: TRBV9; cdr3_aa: CASSVVGGGPMVQFF; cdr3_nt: TGTGCCAGCAGCGTAGTGGGCGGTGGCCCAATGGTGCAGTTCTTC
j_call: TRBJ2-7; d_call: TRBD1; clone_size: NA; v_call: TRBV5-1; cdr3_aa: CASSPQFRRTGNYESSYEQYF; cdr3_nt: TGCGCCAGCAGCCCACAATTTAGACGGACAGGGAACTATGAGAGCTCCTACGAGCAGTACTTC
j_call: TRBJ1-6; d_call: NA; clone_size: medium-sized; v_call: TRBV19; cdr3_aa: CASSIQNSPLHF; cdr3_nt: TGTGCCAGTAGTATACAGAATTCACCCCTCCACTTT
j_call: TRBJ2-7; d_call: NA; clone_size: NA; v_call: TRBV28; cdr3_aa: CASSLYQGLGDEQYF; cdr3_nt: TGTGCCAGCAGTTTATATCAGGGGTTGGGCGACGAGCAGTACTTC
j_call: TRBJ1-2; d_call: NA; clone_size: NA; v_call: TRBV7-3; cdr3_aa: CASSLTGGKVDGYTF; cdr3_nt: TGTGCCAGCAGCTTAACGGGGGGAAAGGTGGATGGCTACACCTTC
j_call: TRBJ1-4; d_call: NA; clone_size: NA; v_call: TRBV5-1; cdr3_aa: CASSPGWDGAGEKLFF; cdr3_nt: TGCGCCAGCAGCCCTGGATGGGACGGAGCGGGTGAAAAACTGTTTTTT
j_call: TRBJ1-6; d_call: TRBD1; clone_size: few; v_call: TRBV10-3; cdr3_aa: CAINPTGAGSPLHF; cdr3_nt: TGTGCCATCAACCCGACAGGGGCCGGGTCACCCCTCCACTTT
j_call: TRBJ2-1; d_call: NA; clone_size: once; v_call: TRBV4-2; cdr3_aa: CASSQWLADYSYNEQFF; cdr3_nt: TGTGCCAGCAGCCAGTGGCTAGCAGATTACTCCTACAATGAGCAGTTCTTC
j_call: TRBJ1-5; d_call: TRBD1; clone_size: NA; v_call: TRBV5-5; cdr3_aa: CASSGDRGRGQPQHF; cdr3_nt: TGTGCCAGCAGCGGTGACAGGGGAAGGGGTCAGCCCCAGCATTTT
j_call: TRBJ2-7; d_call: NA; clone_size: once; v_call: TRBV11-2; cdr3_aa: CASSLEVGAGFYEQYF; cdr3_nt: TGTGCCAGCAGCTTAGAGGTTGGGGCAGGGTTTTACGAGCAGTACTTC
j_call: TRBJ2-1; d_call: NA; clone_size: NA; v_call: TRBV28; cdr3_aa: CASRQPGEGRHEQFF; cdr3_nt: TGTGCCAGCAGGCAACCGGGAGAGGGAAGACATGAGCAGTTCTTC
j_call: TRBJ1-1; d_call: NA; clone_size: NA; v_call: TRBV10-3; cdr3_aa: CAISESTGTTGRTEAFF; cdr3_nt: TGTGCCATCAGTGAGTCTACCGGGACAACCGGGAGGACTGAAGCTTTCTTT
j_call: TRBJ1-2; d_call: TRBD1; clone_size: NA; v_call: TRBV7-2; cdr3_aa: CASSLALQTGAYGYTF; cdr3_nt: TGTGCCAGCAGCTTAGCGCTGCAGACAGGGGCCTATGGCTACACCTTC
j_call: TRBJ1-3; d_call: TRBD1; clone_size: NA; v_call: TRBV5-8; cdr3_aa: CASSLIGQGNTIYF; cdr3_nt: TGTGCCAGCAGCCTAATCGGACAGGGCAACACCATATATTTT
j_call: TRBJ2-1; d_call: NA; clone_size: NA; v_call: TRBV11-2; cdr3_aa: CASSLRGVLDNEQFF; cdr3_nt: TGTGCCAGCAGCTTACGGGGCGTACTCGACAATGAGCAGTTCTTC
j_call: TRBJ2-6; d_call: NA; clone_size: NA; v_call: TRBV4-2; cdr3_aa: CASSVQGQGANVLTF; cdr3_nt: TGTGCCAGCAGTGTACAGGGTCAGGGGGCCAACGTCCTGACTTTC
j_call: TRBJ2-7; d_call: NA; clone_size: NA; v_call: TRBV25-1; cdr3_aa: CASSASTGRTYEQYF; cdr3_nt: TGTGCCAGCAGTGCTTCGACAGGCCGTACTTACGAGCAGTACTTC
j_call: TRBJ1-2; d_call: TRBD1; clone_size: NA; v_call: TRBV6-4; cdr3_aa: CASSDSHRGIYGYTF; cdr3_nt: TGTGCCAGCAGTGACTCGCACAGGGGGATCTATGGCTACACCTTC
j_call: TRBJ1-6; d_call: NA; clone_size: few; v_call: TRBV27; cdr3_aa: CASSLTPDGVGALHF; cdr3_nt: TGTGCCAGCAGTTTAACCCCCGACGGGGTTGGGGCCCTCCACTTT
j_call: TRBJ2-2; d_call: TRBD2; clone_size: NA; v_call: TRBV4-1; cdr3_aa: CASSQAGGVGGELFF; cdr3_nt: TGCGCCAGCAGCCAGGCGGGAGGGGTAGGGGGGGAGCTGTTTTTT
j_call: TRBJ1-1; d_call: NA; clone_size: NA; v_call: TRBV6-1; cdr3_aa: CASSVWVPYTEAFF; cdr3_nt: TGTGCCAGCAGTGTTTGGGTGCCCTATACTGAAGCTTTCTTT
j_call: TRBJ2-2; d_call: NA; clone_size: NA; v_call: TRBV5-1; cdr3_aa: CASSLGQFANTGELFF; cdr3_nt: TGCGCCAGCAGCTTGGGGCAGTTCGCGAACACCGGGGAGCTGTTTTTT
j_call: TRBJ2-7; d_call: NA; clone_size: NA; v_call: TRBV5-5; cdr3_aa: CASSLDRRSSSYEQYF; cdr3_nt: TGTGCCAGCAGCTTGGACAGGAGATCAAGCTCCTACGAGCAGTACTTC
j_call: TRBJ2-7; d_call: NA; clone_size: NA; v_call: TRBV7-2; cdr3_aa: CASSLAPSSGEQYF; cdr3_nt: TGTGCCAGCAGCTTAGCGCCTAGCTCGGGTGAGCAGTACTTC
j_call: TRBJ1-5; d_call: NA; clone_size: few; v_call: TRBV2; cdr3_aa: CASTAGTSAQPQHF; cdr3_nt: TGTGCCAGCACGGCCGGGACCAGCGCACAGCCCCAGCATTTT
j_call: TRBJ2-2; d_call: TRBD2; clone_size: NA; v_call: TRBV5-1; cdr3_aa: CASSHQTSGTNTGELFF; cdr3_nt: TGCGCCAGCAGCCATCAGACTAGCGGGACGAACACCGGGGAGCTGTTTTTT
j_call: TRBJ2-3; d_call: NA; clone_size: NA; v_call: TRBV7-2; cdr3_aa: CASSLGGRGFTDTQYF; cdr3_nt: TGTGCCAGCAGCTTAGGGGGCAGGGGTTTCACAGATACGCAGTATTTT
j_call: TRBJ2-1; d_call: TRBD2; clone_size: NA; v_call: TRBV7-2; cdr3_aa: CASSLTWRGVNNEQFF; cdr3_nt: TGTGCCAGCAGCTTAACTTGGCGGGGGGTTAACAATGAGCAGTTCTTC